This TCR beta chain is drawn from a study of T cell responses to AZD1222 COVID-19 vaccine. Study conclusions and caveats: Among vaccine-associated CD4 TCRs, coverage spanned spike, with dominance at 160-218 and 743-854. Among the donors, most were white British and more were female, and clonal diversity was possibly underestimated. Spike-specific TCR breadth and depth grew following two AZD1222 doses. Sampling captured repertoires only after the peak T cell response.

On this clone itself: What it binds is unknown.

Only in-frame clones appear in the TCRdb table, and some are missing; sequencing was by immunoSEQ multiplex PCR. The table lists 150,000 or so clones, more than 90% of them singletons. The source of this sequence is an adult in good health. The material sequenced was peripheral blood, taken on day 0 of AZD1222 vaccination.

This CDR3 is CASSLEGRGGTNYGYTF. The CDR3 DNA is TGTGCCAGCAGCTTAGAGGGCCGAGGGGGAACTAACTATGGCTACACCTTC. The chain combines TRBV7-2 with TRBJ1-2; a possible D gene is TRBD1 (6 bases). The CDR3 extends over 17 amino acids. Trimming stripped 1 base from V and 0 bases from J, with 15 bases between. CDR1 SGHTA and CDR2 FQGNSA come from the germline V gene.